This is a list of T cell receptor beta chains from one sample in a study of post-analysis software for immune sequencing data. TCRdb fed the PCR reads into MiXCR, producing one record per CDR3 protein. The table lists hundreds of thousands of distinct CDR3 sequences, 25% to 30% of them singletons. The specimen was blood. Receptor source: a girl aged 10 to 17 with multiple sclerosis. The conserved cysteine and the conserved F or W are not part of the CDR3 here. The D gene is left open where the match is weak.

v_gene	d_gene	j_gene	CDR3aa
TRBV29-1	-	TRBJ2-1	SVSWTANEQF
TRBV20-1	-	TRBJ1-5	SAQAGGVSNQPQH
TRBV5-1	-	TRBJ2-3	ASSQDAGQILDTQY
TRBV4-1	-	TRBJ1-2	ASSQDRNYGYT
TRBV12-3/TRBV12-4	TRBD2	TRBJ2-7	ASRREGLAREQY
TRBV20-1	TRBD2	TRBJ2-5	SARGFSAGGLAGSRQY
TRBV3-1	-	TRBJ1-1	ASSQLDSYTEAF
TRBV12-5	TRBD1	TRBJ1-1	ASGSTGADTEAF
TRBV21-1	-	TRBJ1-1	ASSLTKRFGTEAF
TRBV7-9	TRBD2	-	ARSGLAGYNEQY
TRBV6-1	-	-	ASSAPTRGGGLEQY
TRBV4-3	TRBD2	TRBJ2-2	ASSREAGGPGTGELF
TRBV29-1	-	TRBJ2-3	SVGGADTQY
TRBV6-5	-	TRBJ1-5	ASSNRGGVLSNQPQH
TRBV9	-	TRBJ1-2	ASSTRQVGSYGYT
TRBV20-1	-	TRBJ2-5	SASFGGWETQY
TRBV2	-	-	ASSFGTLRGSEQY
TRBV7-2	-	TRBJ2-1	ASSLTPRGRNYNEQF
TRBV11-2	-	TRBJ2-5	ASSLVTHQETQY
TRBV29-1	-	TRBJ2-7	SVESPGHQY
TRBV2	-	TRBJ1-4	ASSEPRRSNEKLF
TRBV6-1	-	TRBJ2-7	ASSEQVSWSYEQY
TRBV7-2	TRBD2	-	ASSLGAGDTYEQY
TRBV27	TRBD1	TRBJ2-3	ASSYPKQGKDTQY
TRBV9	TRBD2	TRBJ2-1	ASSAEVAGAKEQF
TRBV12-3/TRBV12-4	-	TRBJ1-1	ASSFGSGAPNTEAF
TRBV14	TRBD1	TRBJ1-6	ASSPGTGYPPLH
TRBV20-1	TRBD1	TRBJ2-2	SARDGGRGRGGELF
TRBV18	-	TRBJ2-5	ASSPPRQQETQY
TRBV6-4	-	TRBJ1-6	ASSDGGRPLH
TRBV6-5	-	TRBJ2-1	ASSRSGGGSYNEQF
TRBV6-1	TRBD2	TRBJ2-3	ASSALSGGFVPQY
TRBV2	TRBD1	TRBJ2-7	ASSPWTGRY
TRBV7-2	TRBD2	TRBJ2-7	ASGSEPSGRNEQY
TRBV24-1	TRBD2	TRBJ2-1	ATSDVRGTSGTNEQF
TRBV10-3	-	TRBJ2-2	AISGSPGSTGELF
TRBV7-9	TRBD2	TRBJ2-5	ASSLAQGLASGRASETQY
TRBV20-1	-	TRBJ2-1	SARDPMAYNEQC
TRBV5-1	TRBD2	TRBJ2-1	ASSPSGGASFQF
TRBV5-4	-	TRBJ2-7	ASSLILGARPEREAQY
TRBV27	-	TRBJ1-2	ASSQASGGGYT
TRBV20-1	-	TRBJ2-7	SAITEYNPYEQY
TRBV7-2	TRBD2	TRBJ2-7	ASSLAPPGGSYEQY
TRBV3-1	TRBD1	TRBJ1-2	ASSRDRERDGYT
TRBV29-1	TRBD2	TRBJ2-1	SVTPSGPNNEQF
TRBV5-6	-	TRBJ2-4	ASSLVQIGAKNIQY
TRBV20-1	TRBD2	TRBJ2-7	SARDRLAGGYEQY
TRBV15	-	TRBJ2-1	ATSLLRQLEQF
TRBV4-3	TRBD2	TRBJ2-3	ASSQDSGRPTDTQY
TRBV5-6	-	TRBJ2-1	ASSLVGPEQF
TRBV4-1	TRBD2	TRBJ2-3	ASSPLGREGADTQY
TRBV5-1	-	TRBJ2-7	ASSSRGSHEQY
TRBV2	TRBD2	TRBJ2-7	ASRIYDGQLAGGSVEQY
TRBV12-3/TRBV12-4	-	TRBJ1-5	ASRVDSNSNQPQH
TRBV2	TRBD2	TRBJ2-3	ASRIAGVTDTQY
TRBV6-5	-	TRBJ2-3	ASSSLGPGTDTQY